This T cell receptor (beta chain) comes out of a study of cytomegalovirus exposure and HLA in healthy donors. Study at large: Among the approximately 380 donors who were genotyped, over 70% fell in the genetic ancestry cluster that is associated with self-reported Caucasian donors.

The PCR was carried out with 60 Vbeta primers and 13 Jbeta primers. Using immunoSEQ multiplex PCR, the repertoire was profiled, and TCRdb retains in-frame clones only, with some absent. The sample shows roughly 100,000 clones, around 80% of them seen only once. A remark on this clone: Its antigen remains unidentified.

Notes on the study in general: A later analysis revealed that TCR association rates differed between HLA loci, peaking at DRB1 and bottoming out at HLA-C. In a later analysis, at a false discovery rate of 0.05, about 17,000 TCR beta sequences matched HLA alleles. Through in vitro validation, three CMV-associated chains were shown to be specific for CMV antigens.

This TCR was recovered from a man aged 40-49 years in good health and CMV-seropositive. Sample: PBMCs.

The CDR3 sequence: CSVEGAGVTEAFF. In DNA, the CDR3 is TGCAGCGTTGAGGGCGCGGGGGTCACTGAAGCTTTCTTT. V gene TRBV29-1 combines with J gene TRBJ1-1; a weak D match, TRBD1 (5 bases). Germline V gene data show CDR1 as SQVTM and CDR2 as ANQGSEA. The CDR3 is 13 amino acids. V was shortened by 3 bases and J by 4 bases, with 12 bases between the two germline ends.